The entry below gives a single T cell receptor (beta chain) sequence along with its context. This sample is drawn from a study of blood T cell repertoires in COVID-19. At the level of the study: PBMCs, B-cell-depleted T cells, or T cells provided the cDNA or gDNA that made up the material.

The CDR3 loop spans 16 amino acids. After removal of 4 bases from V and 3 bases from J, the junction contained 4 bases not matched to a gene. Germline CDR1 KGHSH, CDR2 LQKENI. Using immunoSEQ multiplex PCR, the repertoire was profiled, and TCRdb retains in-frame clones only, with some absent. The repertoire has 85,000 to 100,000 clones, 70% to 80% of them found once; the top ten carry about a sixth. The TCR was taken from a woman aged 80 or over with active or convalescent COVID-19. Material for sequencing was peripheral blood. The V gene is TRBV18, the J gene TRBJ2-2, with 11 nucleotides matching TRBD1. As DNA, the CDR3 is TGTGCCAGCTCACAGCCGGGACAGGGGGACACCGGGGAGCTGTTTTTT. Translating it yields CASSQPGQGDTGELFF.